Listed below are T cell receptor beta chains from one sample, sequenced in a study of blood T cell repertoires in COVID-19. Data came from immunoSEQ multiplex PCR; TCRdb stores just in-frame clones and leaves some out. The sample has about 98,000 clones, 82% seen once. Sequenced input: peripheral blood. The receptors stem from an elderly man with acute or convalescent COVID-19. Both conserved end residues are part of each CDR3. The D gene is left open where the match is weak.

>TRBJ2-7|TRBV20-1|NA
TGCAGTGCTCCAATTTACGAGCAGTACTTC
CSAPIYEQYF
>TRBJ1-2|TRBV2|NA
TGTGCCAGCACGGGGGGCTATGGCTACACCTTC
CASTGGYGYTF
>TRBJ2-1|TRBV6-5|NA
TGTGCCAGCAGTTATGAGGAGCTAAACAATGAGCAGTTCTTC
CASSYEELNNEQFF
>TRBJ2-7|TRBV3-1/TRBV3-2|NA
TGTGCCAGCAGCCAAGACGAACGGTCCTACGAGCAGTACTTC
CASSQDERSYEQYF
>TRBJ2-7|TRBV9|TRBD1
TGTGCCAGCAGTCCGGACAGGTTAGGGGAGCAGTACTTC
CASSPDRLGEQYF
>TRBJ1-1|TRBV6-6|NA
TGTGCCAGCAGTTACTCAGGGGTGGACACTGAAGCTTTCTTT
CASSYSGVDTEAFF
>TRBJ2-7|TRBV10-2|NA
TGCGCCAGCAGGGGGGCTTGGGCAGGGGGGAATATCTACGAGCAGTACTTC
CASRGAWAGGNIYEQYF
>TRBJ1-6|TRBV30|NA
TGTGCCTGGAGTTCCCCTCAGGGAGGGGGATCACCCCTCCACTTT
CAWSSPQGGGSPLHF
>TRBJ2-1|TRBV14|TRBD2
TGTGCCAGCAGCCACCCCGGGGGGACTAGCGGGAAGGGCAATGAGCAGTTCTTC
CASSHPGGTSGKGNEQFF
>TRBJ2-4|TRBV6-2/TRBV6-3|TRBD2
TGTGCCAGCAGTCACGGGGGGGGTACGGGAAACATTCAGTACTTC
CASSHGGGTGNIQYF